This T cell receptor (beta chain) was captured by sequencing in a study of T cell repertoires and HLA-DP antigens. Study results and caveats: Sorted CD137+ cells had clonality roughly 0.4 against both alloantigens, versus 0.03 to 0.045 pre-culture. Average cumulative frequency of previously undetected clones was approximately 34% against one allele and 50% to 65% against the other.

Primers targeted 54 TRBV and 13 TRBJ segments. For pre-culture CD4+ samples, the target was 190,000 or so T cell genomes. The method was immunoSEQ multiplex PCR; TCRdb's version includes in-frame clones alone and lacks a portion of them. Seen here are about 73,000 clones, about four fifths observed once, and the top ten hold more than 1.5%. About this clone itself: Its specificity is not known.

This sequence was found in a man in his 60s in good health and CMV-seronegative. Source material: CD4+ T cells from PBMCs.

The CDR3 DNA is TGTGCCAGCAGCGCGACTAGCGGGGGGCCGGGGGAGACCCAGTACTTC. Its translation: CASSATSGGPGETQYF. The J gene is TRBJ2-5, the V gene TRBV7-6; TRBD2 matches 13 bases. With 5 bases clipped from V and 5 bases from J, the junction kept 8 bases outside the gene matches. The CDR3 has 16 residues. Germline loops: CDR1 SGHVS, CDR2 FNYEAQ. Combining the CDR3 with reference TRBV7-6 and TRBJ2-5 gives the whole variable domain GAGVSQSPRYKVTKRGQDVALRCDPISGHVSLYWYRQALGQGPEFLTYFNYEAQQDKSGLPNDRFSAERPEGSISTLTIQRTEQRDSAMYRCASSATSGGPGETQYFGPGTRLLVL.